This TCR beta chain was documented in a study of blood T cell repertoires in COVID-19. Study background: The United States, Italy and Spain supplied acute and convalescent COVID-19 samples. T cells, B-cell-depleted T cells, or PBMCs supplied cDNA or gDNA.

Per germline, CDR1 SGHNT and CDR2 YYREEE (reference sequence). Trimming at V came to 2 bases and at J to 5 bases, leaving 3 bases not matched to a gene. The CDR3 is 14 residues long. Original handling: Reference gene primers were amplified, and this amplification served to estimate nucleated cell counts. TCRdb's table, derived via immunoSEQ multiplex PCR, lists solely in-frame clones and lacks some. V, J and clone size are taken as reported in that table, and D and trimming were inferred from the DNA itself. In the table there are roughly 86,000 clones, roughly 84% of which are singletons. The clonotype originates from a man between 60 and 70 years old with acute or convalescent COVID-19. The chain carries TRBV5-4 and TRBJ2-5, with 10 bases that match TRBD1. Sequencing used peripheral blood. The CDR3 nucleotides are TGTGCCAGCAGCTTAGGGACAGGGGCTGAGACCCAGTACTTC. Amino acids: CASSLGTGAETQYF. Full variable domain (missing parts from reference TRBV5-4 and TRBJ2-5): ETGVTQSPTHLIKTRGQQVTLRCSSQSGHNTVSWYQQALGQGPQFIFQYYREEENGRGNFPPRFSGLQFPNYSSELNVNALELDDSALYLCASSLGTGAETQYFGPGTRLLVL.